What follows are 24 T cell receptor beta chains derived from one specimen sequenced in a study of cytomegalovirus exposure and HLA in healthy donors. Use of 60 Vbeta and 13 Jbeta primers characterized the PCR. TCRdb's copy holds only in-frame clones and misses some; the assay was immunoSEQ multiplex PCR. The data show 95,000 to 150,000 clones, with about three quarters seen just once and less than 3% held by the top ten. Input material: PBMCs. All receptors derive from a woman aged 40 to 50 in good health and CMV-seropositive.

In its sample, this clone was seen a few times. The V call is TRBV23-1, the J call TRBJ1-1; 9 nucleotides match TRBD1. TRBV23-1 is identified as an open reading frame with a role that is uncertain. J was trimmed by 7 bases and V by 4 bases; bases with no gene match: 10. The CDR3 runs to 15 residues. In nucleotides, the CDR3 is TGCGCCAGCAGTCCCTCCGGGACAGGGAGTTATGAAGCTTTCTTT. As protein: CASSPSGTGSYEAFF.

The V gene is TRBV10-3, the J gene TRBJ2-7, with 9 nucleotides matching TRBD1. Trimming cost V 6 bases and J 5 bases; bases outside gene matches: 11. Per the germline V gene, CDR1 is ENHRY and CDR2 is SYGVKD. The CDR3 runs 15 residues. The CDR3 spells CAIRNLDRGEDEQYF. CDR3 in DNA: TGTGCCATCAGAAACTTGGACAGGGGCGAGGACGAGCAGTACTTC.

The chain joins TRBV27 to TRBJ2-3, with 10 bases that match TRBD2. Trimming took 4 bases from V and 4 from J; bases not matched to a gene: 5. The V gene's germline CDR1 is MNHEY and CDR2 SMNVEV (reference sequence). The CDR3 loop spans 15 amino acids. The CDR3: CASSSRAGGADTQYF. CDR3 DNA sequence: TGTGCCAGCAGTTCCCGAGCGGGGGGGGCAGATACGCAGTATTTT.

This chain uses TRBV5-1 with TRBJ2-6, with TRBD1 identical over 8 bases. This CDR3 comprises 16 residues. Germline V gives CDR1 SGHRS, CDR2 YFSETQ. V shed 6 bases, J shed 0 bases, and the junction held 5 bases outside the gene matches. This chain's CDR3 is CASTTGQGSGANVLTF. The CDR3 DNA is TGCGCCAGCACCACCGGACAGGGCTCTGGGGCCAACGTCCTGACTTTC.

Turning to this clone: Other DNA sequences from this sample encode an identical CDR3 as well. The chain joins TRBV14 to TRBJ1-6; D uncertain. The CDR3 runs 15 residues. The V gene's germline CDR1 is SGHDN and CDR2 FVKESK. The V and J ends lost 1 base and 7 bases respectively, with 11 bases between them. The CDR3 region is CASSQGGSGNSPLHF. The CDR3 bases are TGTGCCAGCAGCCAAGGCGGTTCGGGAAATTCACCCCTCCACTTT. The full variable domain, completed using reference TRBV14 and TRBJ1-6, is EAGVTQFPSHSVIEKGQTVTLRCDPISGHDNLYWYRRVMGKEIKFLLHFVKESKQDESGMPNNRFLAERTGGTYSTLKVQPAELEDSGVYFCASSQGGSGNSPLHFGNGTRLTVT.

The rearrangement uses TRBV18 and TRBJ2-1; D is unclear. The CDR3 sequence is 15 residues long. V dropped 3 bases and J dropped 1 base, with 10 bases sitting between them. CDR1 and CDR2 (germline): KGHSH, LQKENI. The CDR3 DNA reads TGTGCCAGCTCACCCGGTACCGTATCCTACAATGAGCAGTTCTTC. It codes for CASSPGTVSYNEQFF.

The chain has TRBV7-2 and TRBJ2-7; no clear D. This CDR3 is built from 11 residues. Trimming stripped 2 bases from V and 5 bases from J, with 4 bases between. The germline V gene has CDR1 SGHTA and CDR2 FQGNSA. The CDR3 here is CASSLLNEQYF. The CDR3 DNA follows: TGTGCCAGCAGCTTACTTAACGAGCAGTACTTC.

The chain employs TRBV6-5 and TRBJ1-1; 8 positions agree with TRBD1. Germline lookup yields CDR1 MNHEY and CDR2 SVGAGI. The CDR3 has 14 amino acids. J was trimmed by 4 bases and V by 2 bases; bases with no gene match: 3. Here the CDR3 DNA reads TGTGCCAGCAGTTACGACAGGGGTATCACTGAAGCTTTCTTT. Protein sequence: CASSYDRGITEAFF.

The chain has TRBV27 and TRBJ2-6, with D hard to call. CDR3 length equals 14 residues. Germline lookup yields CDR1 MNHEY and CDR2 SMNVEV (reference sequence). The germline V and J ends were trimmed by 6 bases and 0 bases, with 6 bases remaining between them. The CDR3 here is CASSRFSGANVLTF. The CDR3 DNA reads as TGTGCCAGCAGCAGGTTCTCTGGGGCCAACGTCCTGACTTTC.

The sample holds a few counts of this clone. The rearrangement joins TRBV7-9 to TRBJ1-1; TRBD1 matches 8 bases. Germline lookup yields CDR1 SEHNR and CDR2 FQNEAQ (reference sequence). The V and J ends lost 5 bases and 4 bases, in that order; junction bases with no gene match: 15. CDR3 length: 17 residues. DNA for the CDR3: TGTGCCAGCAGCCAACACAAGCCGACAGGGGCGAGCACTGAAGCTTTCTTT. This codes for CASSQHKPTGASTEAFF. The entire variable domain, with the rest obtained from reference TRBV7-9 and TRBJ1-1, is as follows: DTGVSQNPRHKITKRGQNVTFRCDPISEHNRLYWYRQTLGQGPEFLTYFQNEAQLEKSRLLSDRFSAERPKGSFSTLEIQRTEQGDSAMYLCASSQHKPTGASTEAFFGQGTRLTVV.

V and J are TRBV9 and TRBJ2-3, with D possibly matching TRBD2 (7 bases). CDR3 size: 15 residues. V was pared by 0 bases and J by 2 bases, with 10 bases between. Germline V gives CDR1 SGDLS, CDR2 YYNGEE. This chain's CDR3 is CASSVVGGATDTQYF. CDR3 bases: TGTGCCAGCAGCGTAGTGGGGGGGGCCACAGATACGCAGTATTTT. The whole variable domain, filled in from reference TRBV9 and TRBJ2-3, reads DSGVTQTPKHLITATGQRVTLRCSPRSGDLSVYWYQQSLDQGLQFLIQYYNGEERAKGNILERFSAQQFPDLHSELNLSSLELGDSALYFCASSVVGGATDTQYFGPGTRLTVL.

A few counts support this clone. This chain connects TRBV7-2 to TRBJ1-1; possibly TRBD1 for D (6 bases). Trimming took off 1 base at V and 11 bases at J, with 11 bases between the two ends. CDR1 and CDR2 from the germline V gene are SGHTA and FQGNSA. The CDR3 runs to 12 residues. For the CDR3, the DNA is TGTGCCAGCAGCTTAGGAGGGGGACGGGCTTTCTTT. Its translation is CASSLGGGRAFF.

For this clone: Other nucleotide sequences in the sample specify the same CDR3. The chain combines TRBV2 with TRBJ2-6; 7 nucleotides align to TRBD1. V lost 4 bases, J lost 3 bases, and 3 bases stayed unmatched. The CDR3 consists of 15 residues. Per germline, CDR1 SNHLY and CDR2 FYNNEI. The CDR3: CASSGDSSGANVLTF. The CDR3 coding sequence is TGTGCCAGCAGTGGGGACAGTAGTGGGGCCAACGTCCTGACTTTC.

The sample holds one count of this clone. In this CDR3 the conserved last residue, phenylalanine or tryptophan, is missing, so a read error is likely. The chain joins TRBV5-6 to TRBJ1-5; 7 bases are shared with TRBD1. Unmatched junction bases numbered 7, after V lost 4 bases and J lost 0 bases. The length of the CDR3 is 16 residues. In germline, CDR1 is SGHDT, CDR2 YYEEEE. This chain's CDR3 is CASSQTGAISNQPQHV. The DNA for the CDR3 is TGTGCCAGCAGCCAAACAGGGGCAATTAGCAATCAGCCCCAGCATGTT.

This chain uses TRBV25-1 with TRBJ1-4, with 8 bases aligning to TRBD1. This CDR3 has 14 amino acids. The germline V gene has CDR1 MGHDK and CDR2 SYGVNS. The V and J ends lost 4 bases and 8 bases, in that order; junction bases with no gene match: 6. CDR3 protein: CASSGTGGVEKLFF. The DNA of the CDR3 is TGTGCCAGCAGTGGTACAGGGGGAGTGGAAAAACTGTTTTTT.

This chain connects TRBV4-1 to TRBJ2-1, with TRBD1 as a possible D gene (6 bases). This CDR3 region has 15 residues. V gave up 5 bases and J gave up 2 bases, with 13 bases separating them. Per the germline V gene, CDR1 is MGHRA and CDR2 is YSYEKL. CDR3 sequence (DNA): TGCGCCAGCAGCTATGGGCAGGGGACCTACAATGAGCAGTTCTTC. Translating it yields CASSYGQGTYNEQFF.

This clone was found once. The CDR3 loop reads CASSVSVGQGNTEAFF. The CDR3 DNA reads as TGTGCCAGCAGCGTTTCCGTGGGACAGGGGAACACTGAAGCTTTCTTT. J is TRBJ1-1 and V is TRBV9; 9 bases match TRBD1. Germline CDR1 and CDR2: SGDLS and YYNGEE. V lost 2 bases to trimming and J lost 1 base; unmatched junction nucleotides: 6. This CDR3 region has 16 residues.

The chain has TRBV29-1 and TRBJ1-2, with D maybe TRBD1 (6 bases). The V gene's germline CDR1 is SQVTM and CDR2 ANQGSEA. The CDR3 has 15 residues. The germline V and J ends were trimmed by 4 bases and 3 bases, with 18 bases remaining between them. The CDR3 reads CSVVLPGQTDYGYTF. The CDR3 DNA sequence: TGCAGCGTTGTTCTACCGGGACAAACAGACTATGGCTACACCTTC.

The chain combines TRBV4-3 with TRBJ1-2; possibly TRBD1 for D (5 bases). Germline V gene sequence: CDR1 LGHNA, CDR2 YSLEER. Trimming shortened V by 0 bases and J by 2 bases, and 10 bases separated the two germline ends. This CDR3 region has 15 residues. CDR3 DNA: TGCGCCAGCAGCCAAGAAGACAGAGTCAACTATGGCTACACCTTC. It codes for CASSQEDRVNYGYTF.

This clone appeared a few times. This sequence joins TRBV5-8 and TRBJ2-3; 8 nucleotides align to TRBD2. Looked up from germline, CDR1 is SGHTS and CDR2 is YDEGEE. V dropped 1 base and J dropped 2; count of bases not matched to a gene: 6. This CDR3 is built from 16 residues. CDR3 coding DNA: TGTGCCAGCAGCTTGCTTTCACTAGCGGACACAGATACGCAGTATTTT. It specifies CASSLLSLADTDTQYF. The variable domain in full, with the rest retrieved from reference TRBV5-8 and TRBJ2-3, is EAGVTQSPTHLIKTRGQQATLRCSPISGHTSVYWYQQALGLGLQFLLWYDEGEERNRGNFPPRFSGRQFPNYSSELNVNALELEDSALYLCASSLLSLADTDTQYFGPGTRLTVL.

The chain combines TRBV10-3 with TRBJ2-3, with D maybe TRBD1 (6 bases). Between the trimmed V and J ends, which lost 5 bases and 4 bases, there was a span of 10 bases. The CDR3 has 13 residues. Per germline, CDR1 ENHRY and CDR2 SYGVKD. The DNA for the CDR3 is TGTGCCATCAGTCGACAGGTCCCAGATACGCAGTATTTT. Its protein product is CAISRQVPDTQYF.

The gene calls are TRBV7-6 and TRBJ1-3; D is unresolved. The CDR3 covers 16 residues. In germline, CDR1 is SGHVS, CDR2 FNYEAQ. The V gene lost 5 bases and the J gene lost 0 bases, with 14 bases spanning the gap. The CDR3 reads CASSPRGTDSGNTIYF. CDR3 coding DNA: TGTGCCAGCAGCCCCCGGGGAACCGACTCTGGAAACACCATATATTTT.

The chain recombines TRBV7-2 with TRBJ2-5; 7 nucleotides agree with TRBD2. Germline V CDR1 and CDR2: SGHTA, FQGNSA. There are 15 residues in the CDR3. Trimming took 7 bases from V and 1 from J; bases not matched to a gene: 9. The CDR3 coding sequence is TGTGCCAGCACCATCGAGTGGGGGGGCCAAGAGACCCAGTACTTC. Residues: CASTIEWGGQETQYF.

The J gene is TRBJ2-2, the V gene TRBV5-8, with TRBD1 identical over 9 bases. This CDR3 is 14 amino acids long. Germline V gene lookup returns CDR1 SGHTS and CDR2 YDEGEE. V gave up 6 bases and J gave up 3 bases; unmatched junction bases: 3. The CDR3: CASIRDRDTGELFF. The CDR3 region has the DNA TGTGCCAGCATCCGGGACAGGGACACCGGGGAGCTGTTTTTT.